This note documents a single TCR beta chain sequence. No antigen is known for it. This may be a read error: a much more frequent sequence differs by one nucleotide. The data stem from a study of post-analysis software for immune sequencing data. Study-level results: When the samples were clustered directly with F measure, those that had been prepared in the same batch showed strong co-clustering. Roughly five TRBV segments occurring more often in patients than controls included TRBV5-6, TRBV5-1 and TRBV20-1.

TCR beta cDNA libraries included unique molecular identifiers. Approximately 500,000 cDNA molecules were recovered from an input of about 1 to 10 million T cells. TCRdb re-analysed the PCR reads in MiXCR, keeping a single row per CDR3 protein. The table has about 260,000 distinct CDR3 sequences, 36% seen once. The CDR3 runs to 12 residues. The clonotype comes from a girl between 10 and 17 years old with multiple sclerosis. The chain couples TRBV12-3 or TRBV12-4 to TRBJ1-1; maybe TRBD1 (5 bases). Sequenced input: blood. CDR3 in amino acids: CTSSPGQGAAFF. As DNA, the CDR3 is TGTACCAGCAGTCCTGGGCAAGGGGCGGCTTTCTTT.